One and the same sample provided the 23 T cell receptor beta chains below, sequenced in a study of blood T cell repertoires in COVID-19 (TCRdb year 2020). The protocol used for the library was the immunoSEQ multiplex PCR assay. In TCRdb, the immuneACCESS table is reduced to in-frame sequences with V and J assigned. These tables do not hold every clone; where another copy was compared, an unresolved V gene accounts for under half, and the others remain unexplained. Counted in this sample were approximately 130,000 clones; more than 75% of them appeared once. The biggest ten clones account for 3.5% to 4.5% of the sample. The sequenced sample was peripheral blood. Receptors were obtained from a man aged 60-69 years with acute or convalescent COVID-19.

CDR3 amino acids: CASSLNFRDALFF. In DNA, the CDR3 is TGTGCCAGCAGCTTAAATTTCAGGGATGCGCTGTTTTTT. V is TRBV7-3 and J is TRBJ2-2, with D possibly TRBD1 on 5 matching bases. The CDR3 loop spans 13 amino acids. Trimming stripped 1 base from V and 13 bases from J, with 13 bases between. The germline V gene has CDR1 SGHTA and CDR2 FQGTGA.

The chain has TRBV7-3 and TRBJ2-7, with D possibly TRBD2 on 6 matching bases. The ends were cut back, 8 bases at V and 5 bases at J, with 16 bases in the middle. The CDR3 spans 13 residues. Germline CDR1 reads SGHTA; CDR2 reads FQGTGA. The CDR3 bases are TGTGCCAGCGGCATCGGACCGGGGGACGAGCAGTACTTC. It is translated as CASGIGPGDEQYF.

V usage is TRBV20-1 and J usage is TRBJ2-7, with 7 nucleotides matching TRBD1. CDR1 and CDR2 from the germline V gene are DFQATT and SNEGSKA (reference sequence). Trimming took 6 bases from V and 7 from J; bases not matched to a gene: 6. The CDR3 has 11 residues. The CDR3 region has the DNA TGCAGTGCCCCGACAGGGACGGAGCAGTACTTC. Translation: CSAPTGTEQYF.

The CDR3 DNA is TGTGCCAGCAGCCTTAATACACCCTCGAATAATCAGCCCCAGCATTTT. This translates into CASSLNTPSNNQPQHF. The chain links TRBV7-2 to TRBJ1-5; D unclear. The CDR3 consists of 16 residues. V was cut by 5 bases and J by 4 bases, with 18 bases left in between. Germline CDR1 reads SGHTA; CDR2 reads FQGNSA.

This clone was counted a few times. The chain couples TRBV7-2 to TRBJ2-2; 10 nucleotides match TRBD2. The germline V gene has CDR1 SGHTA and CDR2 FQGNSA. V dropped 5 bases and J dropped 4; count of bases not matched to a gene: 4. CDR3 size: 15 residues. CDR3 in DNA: TGTGCCAGCAGCGTGGGACTAGCGAGCACCGGGGAGCTGTTTTTT. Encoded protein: CASSVGLASTGELFF.

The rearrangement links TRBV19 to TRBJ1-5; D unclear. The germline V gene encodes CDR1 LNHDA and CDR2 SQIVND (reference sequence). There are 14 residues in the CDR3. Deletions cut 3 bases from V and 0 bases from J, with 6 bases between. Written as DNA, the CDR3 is TGTGCCAGTAGTATGACTAATAGCAATCAGCCCCAGCATTTT. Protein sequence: CASSMTNSNQPQHF.

The CDR3 bases are TGCGCCAGCAGCCAAGGGGGGACAGGGAATGGCTACACCTTC. Its translation: CASSQGGTGNGYTF. The chain combines TRBV4-3 with TRBJ1-2, with 9 bases aligning to TRBD1. CDR3 length: 14 amino acids. Trimming removed 1 base from V and 6 bases from J; junction bases left unmatched: 3. The germline gives CDR1 LGHNA, CDR2 YSLEER.

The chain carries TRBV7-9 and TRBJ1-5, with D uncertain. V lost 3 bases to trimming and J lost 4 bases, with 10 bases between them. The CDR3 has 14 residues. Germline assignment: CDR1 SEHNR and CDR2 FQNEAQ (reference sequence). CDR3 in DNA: TGTGCCAGCAGCTTGGGAGGGTGGAATCAGCCCCAGCATTTT. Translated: CASSLGGWNQPQHF.

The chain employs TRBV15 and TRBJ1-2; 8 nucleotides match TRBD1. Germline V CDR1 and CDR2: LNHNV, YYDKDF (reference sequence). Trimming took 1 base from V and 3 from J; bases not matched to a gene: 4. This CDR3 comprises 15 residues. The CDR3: CATSRAPTGDYGYTF. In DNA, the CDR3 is TGTGCCACCAGCAGAGCTCCGACAGGGGACTATGGCTACACCTTC.

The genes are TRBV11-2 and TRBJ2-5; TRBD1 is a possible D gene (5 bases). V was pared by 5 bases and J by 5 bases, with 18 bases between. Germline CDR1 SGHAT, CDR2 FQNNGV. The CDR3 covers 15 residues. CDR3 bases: TGTGCCAGCAGCGCGACAGTAAGGACGGAGGAGACCCAGTACTTC. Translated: CASSATVRTEETQYF.

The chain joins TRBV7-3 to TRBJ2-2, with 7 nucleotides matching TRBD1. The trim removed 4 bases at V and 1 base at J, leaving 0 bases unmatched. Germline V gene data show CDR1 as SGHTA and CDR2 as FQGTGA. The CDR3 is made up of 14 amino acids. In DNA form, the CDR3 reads TGTGCCAGCAGCTGGACAGGGAACACCGGGGAGCTGTTTTTT. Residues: CASSWTGNTGELFF.

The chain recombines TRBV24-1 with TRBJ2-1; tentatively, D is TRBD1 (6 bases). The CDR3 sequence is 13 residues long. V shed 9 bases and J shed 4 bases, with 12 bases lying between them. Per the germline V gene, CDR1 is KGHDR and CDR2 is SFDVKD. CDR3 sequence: CATSEQGYNEQFF. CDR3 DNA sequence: TGTGCCACCTCCGAACAGGGATACAATGAGCAGTTCTTC.

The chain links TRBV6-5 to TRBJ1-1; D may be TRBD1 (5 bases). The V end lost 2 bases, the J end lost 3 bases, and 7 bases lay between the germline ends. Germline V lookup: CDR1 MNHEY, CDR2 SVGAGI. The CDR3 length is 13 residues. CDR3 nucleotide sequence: TGTGCCAGCAGTTACAAAGGGGACACTGAAGCTTTCTTT. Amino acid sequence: CASSYKGDTEAFF.

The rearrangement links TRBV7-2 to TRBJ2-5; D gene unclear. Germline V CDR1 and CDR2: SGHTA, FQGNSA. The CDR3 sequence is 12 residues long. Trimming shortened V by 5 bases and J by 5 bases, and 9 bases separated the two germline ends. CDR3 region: CASSPNGETQYF. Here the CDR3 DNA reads TGTGCCAGCAGCCCGAACGGGGAGACCCAGTACTTC.

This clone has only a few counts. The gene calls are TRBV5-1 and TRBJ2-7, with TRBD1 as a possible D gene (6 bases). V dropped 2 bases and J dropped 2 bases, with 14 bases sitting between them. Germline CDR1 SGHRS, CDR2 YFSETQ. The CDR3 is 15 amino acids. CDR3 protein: CASSLSGTTAYEQYF. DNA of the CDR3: TGCGCCAGCAGCTTATCCGGGACAACCGCCTACGAGCAGTACTTC.

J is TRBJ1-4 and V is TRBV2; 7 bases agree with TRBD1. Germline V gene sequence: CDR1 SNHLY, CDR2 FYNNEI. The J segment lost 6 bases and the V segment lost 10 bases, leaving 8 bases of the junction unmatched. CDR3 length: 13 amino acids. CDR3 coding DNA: TGTGCCACCCTGGGCGGGACAGATGAAAAACTGTTTTTT. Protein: CATLGGTDEKLFF.

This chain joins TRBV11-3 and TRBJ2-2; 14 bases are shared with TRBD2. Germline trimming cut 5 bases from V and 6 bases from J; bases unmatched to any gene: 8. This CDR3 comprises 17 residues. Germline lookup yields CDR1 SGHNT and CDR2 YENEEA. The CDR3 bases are TGTGCCAGCAGCGCCGGACTAGCGGGAGGAGGCGCCGGGGAGCTGTTTTTT. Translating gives CASSAGLAGGGAGELFF. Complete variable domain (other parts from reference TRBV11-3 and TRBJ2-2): EAGVVQSPRYKIIEKKQPVAFWCNPISGHNTLYWYLQNLGQGPELLIRYENEEAVDDSQLPKDRFSAERLKGVDSTLKIQPAELGDSAVYLCASSAGLAGGGAGELFFGEGSRLTVL.

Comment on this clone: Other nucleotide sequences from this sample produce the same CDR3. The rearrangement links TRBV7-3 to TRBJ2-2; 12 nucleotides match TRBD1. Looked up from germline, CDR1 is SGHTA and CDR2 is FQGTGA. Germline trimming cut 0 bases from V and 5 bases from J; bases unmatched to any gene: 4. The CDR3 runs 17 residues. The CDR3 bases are TGTGCCAGCAGCTTAACTGGGACAGGGGGCCGGACCGGGGAGCTGTTTTTT. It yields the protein CASSLTGTGGRTGELFF.

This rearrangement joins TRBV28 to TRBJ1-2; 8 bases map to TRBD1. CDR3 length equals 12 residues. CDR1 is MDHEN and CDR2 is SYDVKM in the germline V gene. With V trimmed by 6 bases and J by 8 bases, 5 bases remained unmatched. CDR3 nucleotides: TGTGCCAGCAGGCAGGGGGCGCTGGGCTACACCTTC. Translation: CASRQGALGYTF.

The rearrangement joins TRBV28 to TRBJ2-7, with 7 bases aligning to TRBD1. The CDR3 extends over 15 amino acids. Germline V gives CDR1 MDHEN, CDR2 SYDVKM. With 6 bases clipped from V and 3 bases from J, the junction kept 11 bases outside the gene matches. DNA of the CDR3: TGTGCCAGCAGCCAGGGACAGCGAGTAAACTACGAGCAGTACTTC. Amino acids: CASSQGQRVNYEQYF.

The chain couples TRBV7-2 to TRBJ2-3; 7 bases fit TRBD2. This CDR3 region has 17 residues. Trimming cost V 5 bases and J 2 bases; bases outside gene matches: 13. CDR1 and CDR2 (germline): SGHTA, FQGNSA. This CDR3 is CASSHRREWEVTDTQYF. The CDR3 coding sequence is TGTGCCAGCAGCCACCGGCGGGAGTGGGAGGTCACAGATACGCAGTATTTT. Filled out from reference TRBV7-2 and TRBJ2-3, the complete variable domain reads GAGVSQSPSNKVTEKGKDVELRCDPISGHTALYWYRQSLGQGLEFLIYFQGNSAPDKSGLPSDRFSAERTGGSVSTLTIQRTQQEDSAVYLCASSHRREWEVTDTQYFGPGTRLTVL.

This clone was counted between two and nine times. CDR3 sequence (DNA): TGTGCCAGCAGTTACGGTACTCCCGGCTACACCTTC. Protein product: CASSYGTPGYTF. The chain carries TRBV6-2 or TRBV6-3 and TRBJ1-2; D is ambiguous. CDR1 is MNHEY and CDR2 is SVGEGT in the germline V gene. This CDR3 region has 12 residues. The V end lost 2 bases, the J end lost 8 bases, and 9 bases lay between the germline ends.

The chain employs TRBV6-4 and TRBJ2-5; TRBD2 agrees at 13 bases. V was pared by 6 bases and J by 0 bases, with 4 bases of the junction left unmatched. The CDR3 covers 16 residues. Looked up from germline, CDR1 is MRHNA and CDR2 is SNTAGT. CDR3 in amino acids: CASRGLAGEYQETQYF. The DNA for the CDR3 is TGTGCCAGCAGAGGACTAGCGGGAGAGTACCAAGAGACCCAGTACTTC.